This T cell receptor beta chain is from a study of blood T cell repertoires in COVID-19. Study-level information: The cDNA or gDNA used as material had been derived from T cells, B-cell-depleted T cells, or PBMCs.

This clone was counted once. V shed 0 bases and J shed 8 bases, with 10 bases lying between them. CDR1 and CDR2 from the germline V gene are SGHNT and YENEEA. This CDR3 is 13 amino acids long. Repertoires were generated with immunoSEQ multiplex PCR, while TCRdb's copy carries only in-frame clones and drops some. The sample has about 210,000 clones, around 80% seen once. The rearrangement links TRBV11-3 to TRBJ1-1; D perhaps matches TRBD1 (5 bases). The sequence was collected from a woman in her forties with acute or convalescent COVID-19. The specimen was peripheral blood. CDR3 protein: CASSLDGRTEAFF. The CDR3, as DNA: TGTGCCAGCAGCTTAGATGGAAGGACAGAAGCTTTCTTT.